These 3 T cell receptor beta chains were all obtained from the same sample, sequenced in a study of Graves' ophthalmopathy and Graves' hyperthyroidism (dated by TCRdb to 2016 to 2019). Instrument on record: Illumina HiSeq 2000. For repertoire sequencing, TCR beta CDR3 regions were amplified from RNA transcripts. The first round of RT-PCR was done with HTBI primers and the Qiagen OneStep RT-PCR kit, and was followed by a second round of multiplex PCR, then size selection and purification. The public reads were reanalyzed by TCRdb: fastp trimming at Q25, MiXCR alignment, in-frame beta chains only. Each CDR3 protein appears once, grouped with its most common genes and DNA. The sample data list 450,000 to 600,000 distinct CDR3 sequences, and approximately 35% of these were observed just once. The ten largest clones capture less than 4.5% of the sample. The material sequenced was peripheral blood or thyroid tissue (not recorded which). The origin of the receptors is an adult man with Graves' hyperthyroidism.

V and J are TRBV29-1 and TRBJ2-5, with 12 bases matching TRBD1. V shed 5 bases, J shed 5 bases, and the junction held 6 bases outside the gene matches. This CDR3 region has 14 residues. Germline CDR1 SQVTM, CDR2 ANQGSEA. The CDR3 region has the DNA TGCAGCGTTAGGGACAGGGGGCGCGGGGAGACCCAGTACTTC. Translating it yields CSVRDRGRGETQYF. The full variable domain, completed using reference TRBV29-1 and TRBJ2-5, is SAVISQKPSRDICQRGTSLTIQCQVDSQVTMMFWYRQQPGQSLTLIATANQGSEATYESGFVIDKFPISRPNLTFSTLTVSNMSPEDSSIYLCSVRDRGRGETQYFGPGTRLLVL.

The rearrangement links TRBV29-1 to TRBJ1-1, with D hard to call. Trimming stripped 4 bases from V and 14 bases from J, with 20 bases between. The length of the CDR3 is 12 residues. Germline assignment: CDR1 SQVTM and CDR2 ANQGSEA. The CDR3 DNA is TGCAGCGTTGGGACGGGAGACAATGAGCAGTTCTTT. It translates to CSVGTGDNEQFF.

There are a few counts of this clonotype. The V and J genes are TRBV7-8 and TRBJ1-2; 9 nucleotides match TRBD1. The CDR3 is 14 residues long. CDR1 is SGHVS, CDR2 FQNEAQ, per germline. With V trimmed by 5 bases and J by 6 bases, 7 bases remained unmatched. The CDR3 nucleotides are TGTGCCAGCAGCATACGAACAGGGGGCGATGGCTACACCTTC. Translating gives CASSIRTGGDGYTF.